Listed here are 5 T cell receptor beta chains from one sample, sequenced in a study of OX40 agonist ivuxolimab in advanced cancers. Assay: immunoSEQ multiplex PCR; the TCRdb copy retains only in-frame clones and omits some. This table holds 75,000 to 100,000 clones, 70% to 90% found once. The input for sequencing was CD4+ or CD8+ T cells sorted from blood, taken in a trial of the OX40 agonist ivuxolimab. These receptors came from an adult with an advanced solid tumor such as melanoma, head and neck, liver or kidney cancer.

V gene TRBV19 combines with J gene TRBJ2-3; 9 positions agree with TRBD1. This CDR3 comprises 15 residues. Germline V lookup: CDR1 LNHDA, CDR2 SQIVND (reference sequence). Trimming took 4 bases from V and 3 from J; bases not matched to a gene: 5. This chain's CDR3 is CASSKGQGTTDTQYF. The CDR3 DNA reads TGTGCCAGTAGTAAAGGACAGGGGACAACAGATACGCAGTATTTT. Full variable domain (missing parts from reference TRBV19 and TRBJ2-3): DGGITQSPKYLFRKEGQNVTLSCEQNLNHDAMYWYRQDPGQGLRLIYYSQIVNDFQKGDIAEGYSVSREKKESFPLTVTSAQKNPTAFYLCASSKGQGTTDTQYFGPGTRLTVL.

The chain carries TRBV6-1 and TRBJ2-3; TRBD1 agrees at 12 bases. The CDR3 extends over 14 amino acids. V trimming: 8 bases; J trimming: 6 bases; junction bases outside the gene matches: 6. CDR1 is MNHNS, CDR2 SASEGT, per germline. CDR3 protein: CASHGTGGMDTQYF. The CDR3, as DNA: TGTGCCAGCCACGGGACAGGGGGCATGGATACGCAGTATTTT.

J is TRBJ2-3 and V is TRBV5-4; maybe TRBD2 (6 bases). Germline V gene lookup returns CDR1 SGHNT and CDR2 YYREEE (reference sequence). The V end was cut by 0 bases, the J end by 3 bases, with 11 bases between. This CDR3 region has 15 residues. The CDR3 DNA sequence: TGTGCCAGCAGCTTGGGGGGCGGGGTGACAGATACGCAGTATTTT. Protein sequence: CASSLGGGVTDTQYF.

CDR3 sequence: CASSPSGGGDTQYF. CDR3 in DNA: TGTGCCAGCAGCCCTAGTGGGGGTGGAGATACGCAGTATTTT. The chain couples TRBV6-5 to TRBJ2-3; the D call may be TRBD1 or TRBD2 (5 bases each). The germline V gene has CDR1 MNHEY and CDR2 SVGAGI. The length of the CDR3 is 14 residues. Trimming took 6 bases from V and 5 from J, leaving 15 bases between them.

The chain has TRBV9 and TRBJ1-3; no definite D call. The CDR3 is made up of 14 amino acids. Trimming took 4 bases from V and 8 from J, leaving 16 bases between them. Germline lookup yields CDR1 SGDLS and CDR2 YYNGEE. Written as DNA, the CDR3 is TGTGCCAGCAGCCCGGGCCCTAACCCGGACACCATATATTTT. Amino acid sequence: CASSPGPNPDTIYF.